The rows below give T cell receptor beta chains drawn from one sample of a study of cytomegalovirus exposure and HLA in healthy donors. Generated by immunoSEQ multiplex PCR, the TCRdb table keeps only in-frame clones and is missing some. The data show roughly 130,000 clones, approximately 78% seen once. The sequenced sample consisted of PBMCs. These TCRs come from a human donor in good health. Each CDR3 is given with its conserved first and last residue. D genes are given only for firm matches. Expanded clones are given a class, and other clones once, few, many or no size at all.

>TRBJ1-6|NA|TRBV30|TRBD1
TGTGCCTACGCGGGACAGGCTTCACCCCTCCACTTT
CAYAGQASPLHF
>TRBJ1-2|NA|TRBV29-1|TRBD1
TGCAGCGGCCGACAGGGGGCGAGTGACTACACCTTC
CSGRQGASDYTF
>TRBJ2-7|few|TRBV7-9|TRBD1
TGTGCCAGCAGCTTTGGACAGGCCGCCTACGAGCAGTACTTC
CASSFGQAAYEQYF
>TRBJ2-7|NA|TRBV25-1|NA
TGTGCCAGCAGTGACTACAGGGTTCGGGGCGAGCAGTACTTC
CASSDYRVRGEQYF
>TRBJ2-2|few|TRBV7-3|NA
TGTGCCAGCAGCTTATCGTATGATGGACAGTTGAACACCGGGGAGCTGTTTTTT
CASSLSYDGQLNTGELFF
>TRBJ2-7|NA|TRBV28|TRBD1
TGTGCCAGCAGGCCGGGACAGAGCTACGAGCAGTACTTC
CASRPGQSYEQYF
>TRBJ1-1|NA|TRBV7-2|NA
TGTGCCAGCAGCTTAGCGGCGGGGGGGGTCACTGAAGCTTTCTTT
CASSLAAGGVTEAFF
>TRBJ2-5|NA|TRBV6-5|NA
TGTGCCTCGCTTATCGGAGAGACCCAGTACTTC
CASLIGETQYF
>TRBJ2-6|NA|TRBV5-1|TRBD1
TGCGCCAGCAGCTCAGGGACAGGGGCGCCGGGGGCCAACGTCCTGACTTTC
CASSSGTGAPGANVLTF
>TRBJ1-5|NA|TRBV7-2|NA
TGTGCCAGCAGCCCCCGCGGGGGGGCCGATCAGCCCCAGCATTTT
CASSPRGGADQPQHF
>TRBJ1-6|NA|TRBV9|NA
TGTGCCAGCAGCGCCTTGTCCGGGGGTGATTCACCCCTCCACTTT
CASSALSGGDSPLHF